The sequence of this T cell receptor (beta chain) was determined in a study of T cell changes during pregnancy in multiple sclerosis. The CDR3 has 12 residues. The germline V gene encodes CDR1 SGHTA and CDR2 FQGNSA. V shed 7 bases, J shed 11 bases, and the junction held 7 bases outside the gene matches. The data were produced by immunoSEQ multiplex PCR, yet TCRdb's version contains in-frame clones alone and is incomplete. This table has about 41,000 clones, roughly nine tenths appearing once. The sample in question was CD4+ T cells from peripheral blood mononuclear cells, obtained in the first trimester of pregnancy. V gene TRBV7-2 combines with J gene TRBJ1-1; 10 bases agree with TRBD1. This clonotype was sampled from a female donor with multiple sclerosis, enrolled in a pregnancy study. CDR3 nucleotides: TGTGCCAGCAACCCGGACAGGGGGAAGGCTTTCTTT. Translated, it gives CASNPDRGKAFF.